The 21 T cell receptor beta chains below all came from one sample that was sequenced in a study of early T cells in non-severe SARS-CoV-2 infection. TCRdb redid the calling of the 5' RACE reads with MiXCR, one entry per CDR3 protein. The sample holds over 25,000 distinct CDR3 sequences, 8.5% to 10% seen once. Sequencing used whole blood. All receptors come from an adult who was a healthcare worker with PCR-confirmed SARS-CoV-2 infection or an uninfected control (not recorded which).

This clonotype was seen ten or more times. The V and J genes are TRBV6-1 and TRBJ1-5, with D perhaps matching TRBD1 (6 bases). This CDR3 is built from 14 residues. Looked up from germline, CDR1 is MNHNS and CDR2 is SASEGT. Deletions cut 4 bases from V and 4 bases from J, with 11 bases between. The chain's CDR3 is CASSAGRGNQPQHF. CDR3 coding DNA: TGTGCCAGCAGTGCCGGGAGGGGGAATCAGCCCCAGCATTTT.

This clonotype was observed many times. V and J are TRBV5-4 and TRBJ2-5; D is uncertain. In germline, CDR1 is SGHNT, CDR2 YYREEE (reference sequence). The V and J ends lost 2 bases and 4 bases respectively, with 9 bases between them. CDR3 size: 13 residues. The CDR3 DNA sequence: TGTGCCAGCAGCTTTGGGGTCGGAGAGACCCAGTACTTC. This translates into CASSFGVGETQYF.

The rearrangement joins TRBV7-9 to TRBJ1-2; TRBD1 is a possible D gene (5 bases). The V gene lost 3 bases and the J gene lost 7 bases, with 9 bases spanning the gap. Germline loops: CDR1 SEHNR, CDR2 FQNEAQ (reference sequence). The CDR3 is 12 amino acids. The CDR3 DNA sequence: TGTGCCAGCAGCTTCGGGGGAAGTGGCTACACCTTC. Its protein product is CASSFGGSGYTF.

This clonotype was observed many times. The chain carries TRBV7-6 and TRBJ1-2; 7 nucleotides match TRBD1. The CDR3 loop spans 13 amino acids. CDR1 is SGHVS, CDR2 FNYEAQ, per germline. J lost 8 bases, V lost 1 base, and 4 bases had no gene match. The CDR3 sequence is CASSLDRGWGYTF. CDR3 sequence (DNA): TGTGCCAGCAGCTTAGACAGGGGCTGGGGCTACACCTTC.

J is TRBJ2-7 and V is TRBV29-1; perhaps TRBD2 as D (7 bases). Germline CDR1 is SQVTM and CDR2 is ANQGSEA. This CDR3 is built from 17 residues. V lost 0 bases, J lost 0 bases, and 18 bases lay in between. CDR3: CSVEEGRGQASSYEQYF. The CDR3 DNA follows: TGCAGCGTTGAAGAAGGGCGGGGGCAGGCGAGCTCCTACGAGCAGTACTTC.

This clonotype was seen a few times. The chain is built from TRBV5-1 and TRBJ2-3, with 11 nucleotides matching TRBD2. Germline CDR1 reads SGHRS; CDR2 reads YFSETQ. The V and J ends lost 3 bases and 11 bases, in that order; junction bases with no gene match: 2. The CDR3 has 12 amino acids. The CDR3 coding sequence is TGCGCCAGCAGCTCGACTAGCGGGGTGCAGTATTTT. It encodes CASSSTSGVQYF.

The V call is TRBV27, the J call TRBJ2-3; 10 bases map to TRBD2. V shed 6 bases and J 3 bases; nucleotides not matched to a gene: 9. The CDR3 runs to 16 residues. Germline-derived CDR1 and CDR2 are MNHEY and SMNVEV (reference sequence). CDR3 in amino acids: CASRKRGGMMTDTQYF. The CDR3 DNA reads TGTGCCAGCAGGAAGCGGGGGGGCATGATGACAGATACGCAGTATTTT.

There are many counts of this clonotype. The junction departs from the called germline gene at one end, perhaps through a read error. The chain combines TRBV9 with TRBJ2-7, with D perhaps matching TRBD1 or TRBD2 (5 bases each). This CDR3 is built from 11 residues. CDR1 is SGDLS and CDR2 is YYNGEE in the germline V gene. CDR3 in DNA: TGTGCCAGCAGCGTGTGGGACCACTGTATCTTC. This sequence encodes CASSVWDHCIF.

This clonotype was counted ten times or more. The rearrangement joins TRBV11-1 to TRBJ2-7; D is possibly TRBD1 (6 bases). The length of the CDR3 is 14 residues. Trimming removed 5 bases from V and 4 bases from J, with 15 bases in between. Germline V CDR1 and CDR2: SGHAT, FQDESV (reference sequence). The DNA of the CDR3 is TGTGCCAGCAGCCTCCTTTCAGGGGCTTACGAGCAGTACTTC. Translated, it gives CASSLLSGAYEQYF.

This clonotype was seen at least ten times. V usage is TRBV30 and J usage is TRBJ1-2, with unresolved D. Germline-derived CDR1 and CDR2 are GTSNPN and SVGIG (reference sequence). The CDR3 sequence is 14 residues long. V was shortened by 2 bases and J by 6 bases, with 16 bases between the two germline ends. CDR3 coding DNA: TGTGCCTGGAGTCACCGCAGCCAACCCAATGGCTACACCTTC. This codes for CAWSHRSQPNGYTF.

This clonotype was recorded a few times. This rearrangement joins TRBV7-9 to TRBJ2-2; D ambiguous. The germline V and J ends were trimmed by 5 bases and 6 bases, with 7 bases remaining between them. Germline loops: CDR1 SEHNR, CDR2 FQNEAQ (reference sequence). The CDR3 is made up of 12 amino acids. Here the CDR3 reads CASSRGPGELFF. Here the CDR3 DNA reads TGTGCCAGCAGCCGCGGCCCCGGGGAGCTGTTTTTT.

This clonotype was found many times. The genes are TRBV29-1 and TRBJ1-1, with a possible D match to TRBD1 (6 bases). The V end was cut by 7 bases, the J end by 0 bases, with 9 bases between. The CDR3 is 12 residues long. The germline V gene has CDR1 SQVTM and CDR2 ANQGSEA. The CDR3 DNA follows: TGCAGCGCAGGGGACATGAACACTGAAGCTTTCTTT. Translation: CSAGDMNTEAFF. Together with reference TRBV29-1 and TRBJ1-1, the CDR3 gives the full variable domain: SAVISQKPSRDICQRGTSLTIQCQVDSQVTMMFWYRQQPGQSLTLIATANQGSEATYESGFVIDKFPISRPNLTFSTLTVSNMSPEDSSIYLCSAGDMNTEAFFGQGTRLTVV.

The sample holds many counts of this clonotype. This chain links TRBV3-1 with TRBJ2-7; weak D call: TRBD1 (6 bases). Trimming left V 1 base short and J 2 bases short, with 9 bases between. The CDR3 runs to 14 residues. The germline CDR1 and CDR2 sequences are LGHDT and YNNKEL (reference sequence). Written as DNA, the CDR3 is TGTGCCAGCAGCCAAGTAGGGGGAACCTACGAGCAGTACTTC. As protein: CASSQVGGTYEQYF.

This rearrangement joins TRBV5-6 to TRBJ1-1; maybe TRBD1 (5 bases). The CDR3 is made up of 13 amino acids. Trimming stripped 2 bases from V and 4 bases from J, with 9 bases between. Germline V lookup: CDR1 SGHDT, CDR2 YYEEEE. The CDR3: CASSFFGATEAFF. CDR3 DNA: TGTGCCAGCAGCTTTTTTGGGGCCACTGAAGCTTTCTTT. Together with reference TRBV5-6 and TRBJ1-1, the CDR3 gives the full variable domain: DAGVTQSPTHLIKTRGQQVTLRCSPKSGHDTVSWYQQALGQGPQFIFQYYEEEERQRGNFPDRFSGHQFPNYSSELNVNALLLGDSALYLCASSFFGATEAFFGQGTRLTVV.

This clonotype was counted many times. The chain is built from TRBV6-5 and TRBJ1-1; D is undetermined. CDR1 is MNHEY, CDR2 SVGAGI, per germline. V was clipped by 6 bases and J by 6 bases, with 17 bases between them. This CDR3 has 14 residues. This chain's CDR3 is CASRLLTASAEAFF. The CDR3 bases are TGTGCCAGCAGACTCCTGACCGCTAGTGCTGAAGCTTTCTTT.

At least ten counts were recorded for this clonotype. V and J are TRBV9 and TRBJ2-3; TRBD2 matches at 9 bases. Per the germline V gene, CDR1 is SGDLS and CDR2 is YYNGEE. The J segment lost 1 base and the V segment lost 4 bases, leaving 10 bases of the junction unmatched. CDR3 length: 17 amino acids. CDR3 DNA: TGTGCCAGCAGCCTCCGGCCGCGCGGGGGGGGCACAGATACGCAGTATTTT. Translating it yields CASSLRPRGGGTDTQYF.

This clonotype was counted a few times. This chain's CDR3 is CASSLGIGAREQYF. CDR3 in DNA: TGTGCCAGCAGCTTAGGCATCGGGGCGCGGGAGCAGTACTTC. The chain has TRBV11-2 and TRBJ2-7, with D possibly called TRBD1 or TRBD2 (5 bases each). The V end was cut by 1 base, the J end by 7 bases, with 14 bases between. This CDR3 is 14 amino acids long. Germline V gene lookup returns CDR1 SGHAT and CDR2 FQNNGV.

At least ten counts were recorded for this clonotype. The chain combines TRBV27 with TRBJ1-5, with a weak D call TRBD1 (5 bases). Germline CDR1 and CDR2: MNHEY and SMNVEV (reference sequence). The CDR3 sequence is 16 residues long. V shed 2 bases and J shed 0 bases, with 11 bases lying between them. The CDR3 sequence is CASSLLGTGSNQPQHF. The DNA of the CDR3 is TGTGCCAGCAGTTTACTCGGGACCGGTAGCAATCAGCCCCAGCATTTT.

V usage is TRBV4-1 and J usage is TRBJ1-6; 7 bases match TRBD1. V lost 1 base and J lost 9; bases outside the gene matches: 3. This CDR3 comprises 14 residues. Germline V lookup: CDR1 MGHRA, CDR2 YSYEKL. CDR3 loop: CASSQGQGGSPLHF. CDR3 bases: TGCGCCAGCAGCCAAGGACAGGGTGGTTCACCCCTCCACTTT.

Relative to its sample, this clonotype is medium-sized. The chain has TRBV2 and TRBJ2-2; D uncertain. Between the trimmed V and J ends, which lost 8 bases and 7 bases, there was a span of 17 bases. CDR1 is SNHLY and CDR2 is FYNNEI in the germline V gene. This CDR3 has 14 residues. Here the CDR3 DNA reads TGTGCCAGCTCCCCGGAGCCGTCGTTCGGGGAGCTGTTTTTT. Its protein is CASSPEPSFGELFF.

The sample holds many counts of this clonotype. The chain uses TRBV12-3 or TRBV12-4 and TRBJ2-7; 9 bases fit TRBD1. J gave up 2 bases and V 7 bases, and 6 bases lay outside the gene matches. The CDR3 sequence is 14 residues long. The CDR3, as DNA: TGTGCCAGCAAGAGGGGACAGGGCCCCTACGAGCAGTACTTC. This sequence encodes CASKRGQGPYEQYF.